Each of the 9 T cell receptor beta chains below was sequenced from the same sample in a study of cytomegalovirus exposure and HLA in healthy donors. 13 Jbeta primers and 60 Vbeta primers were used for the PCR. The repertoire was sequenced with immunoSEQ multiplex PCR; TCRdb's copy has only in-frame clones and lacks some. The table records fewer than 90,000 clones, over 60% of them present only once. Sequencing input: PBMCs. The receptors were sampled from a man under 40 in good health and CMV-seronegative.

In nucleotides, the CDR3 is TGTGCCAGCAGTGGACAGACAGGAAAAAACATTCAGTACTTC. Residues: CASSGQTGKNIQYF. V gene TRBV2 combines with J gene TRBJ2-4, with a possible D match to TRBD1 (6 bases). Trimming pared 4 bases from V and 4 bases from J, leaving 11 bases between. Per the germline V gene, CDR1 is SNHLY and CDR2 is FYNNEI. The CDR3 loop spans 14 amino acids. Using reference TRBV2 and TRBJ2-4 for the parts outside the CDR3, the full variable domain is EPEVTQTPSHQVTQMGQEVILRCVPISNHLYFYWYRQILGQKVEFLVSFYNNEISEKSEIFDDQFSVERPDGSNFTLKIRSTKLEDSAMYFCASSGQTGKNIQYFGAGTRLSVL.

The chain is built from TRBV19 and TRBJ2-5; 8 bases map to TRBD1. Germline CDR1 is LNHDA and CDR2 is SQIVND (reference sequence). This CDR3 is built from 14 residues. The V segment lost 5 bases and the J segment 5 bases; nucleotides outside the gene matches: 7. In DNA, the CDR3 is TGTGCCAGTAGTGCGACAGGGGTCGGGGAGACCCAGTACTTC. This encodes CASSATGVGETQYF.

J is TRBJ1-1 and V is TRBV19; the D gene is possibly TRBD1 (6 bases). V was cut by 4 bases and J by 8 bases, with 11 bases left in between. The germline gives CDR1 LNHDA, CDR2 SQIVND (reference sequence). This CDR3 contains 12 residues. CDR3 amino acids: CASSTRGGEAFF. As DNA, the CDR3 is TGTGCCAGTAGTACTCGAGGGGGAGAAGCTTTCTTT. The full variable domain, completed using reference TRBV19 and TRBJ1-1, is DGGITQSPKYLFRKEGQNVTLSCEQNLNHDAMYWYRQDPGQGLRLIYYSQIVNDFQKGDIAEGYSVSREKKESFPLTVTSAQKNPTAFYLCASSTRGGEAFFGQGTRLTVV.

J is TRBJ2-1 and V is TRBV5-1; the D gene is possibly TRBD2 (6 bases). The CDR3 loop spans 12 amino acids. With 4 bases removed from V and 10 bases from J, the gap between germline ends came to 12 bases. Looked up from germline, CDR1 is SGHRS and CDR2 is YFSETQ. In DNA form, the CDR3 reads TGCGCCAGCAGCGAGGACTACACCGAGCAGTTCTTC. Amino acids: CASSEDYTEQFF.

The CDR3 is CASSKQGNFLDTEAFF. As DNA, the CDR3 is TGTGCCAGCAGCAAACAGGGGAATTTCTTGGACACTGAAGCTTTCTTT. The chain joins TRBV9 to TRBJ1-1, with TRBD1 matching 7 bases. The V segment lost 4 bases and the J segment 3 bases; nucleotides outside the gene matches: 12. CDR1 is SGDLS, CDR2 YYNGEE, per germline. The CDR3 sequence is 16 residues long.

This clone was detected only once. The chain links TRBV18 to TRBJ1-1; TRBD1 matches 8 bases. The CDR3 extends over 15 amino acids. CDR1 is KGHSH, CDR2 LQKENI, per germline. Trimming removed 6 bases from V and 4 bases from J; junction bases left unmatched: 10. CDR3 nucleotides: TGTGCCAGCTCTGACCGGGACAGGATAGGCACTGAAGCTTTCTTT. Protein product: CASSDRDRIGTEAFF.

The rearrangement links TRBV2 to TRBJ2-7, with TRBD2 as a possible D gene (6 bases). The germline V gene encodes CDR1 SNHLY and CDR2 FYNNEI. The CDR3 has 13 residues. The V end lost 11 bases, the J end lost 2 bases, and 16 bases lay between the germline ends. This CDR3 reads CASRNPGAYEQYF. CDR3 DNA: TGTGCCTCCCGAAATCCGGGGGCCTACGAGCAGTACTTC.

The V call is TRBV27, the J call TRBJ1-6; D is possibly TRBD1 (5 bases). Trimming cost V 5 bases and J 4 bases, with 12 bases left between them. Germline CDR1 MNHEY, CDR2 SMNVEV (reference sequence). CDR3 length equals 15 residues. The CDR3 DNA sequence: TGTGCCAGCAGTCTAGTCTCAGGGTATAATTCACCCCTCCACTTT. Residues: CASSLVSGYNSPLHF.

This clone showed up just a few times. The CDR3 DNA reads TGTGCCAGCAGTTTCCGGGACAGGGATCGCTACACCTTC. As protein: CASSFRDRDRYTF. The chain employs TRBV6-5 and TRBJ1-2; TRBD1 matches at 9 bases. Trimming cost V 4 bases and J 9 bases; bases outside gene matches: 6. Germline V CDR1 and CDR2: MNHEY, SVGAGI. CDR3 size: 13 residues.